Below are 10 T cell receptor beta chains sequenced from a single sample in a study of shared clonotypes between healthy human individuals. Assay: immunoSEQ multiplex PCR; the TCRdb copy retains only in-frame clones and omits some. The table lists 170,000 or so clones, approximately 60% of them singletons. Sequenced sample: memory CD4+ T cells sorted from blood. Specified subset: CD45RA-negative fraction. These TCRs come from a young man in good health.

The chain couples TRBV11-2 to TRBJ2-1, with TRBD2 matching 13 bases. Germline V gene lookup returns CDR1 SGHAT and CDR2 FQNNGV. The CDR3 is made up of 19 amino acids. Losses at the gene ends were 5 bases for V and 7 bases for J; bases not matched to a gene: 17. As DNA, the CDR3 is TGTGCCAGCAGCCGAGACGCCGGGACTAGCGGGGTAACACGGAATGAGCAGTTCTTC. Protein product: CASSRDAGTSGVTRNEQFF.

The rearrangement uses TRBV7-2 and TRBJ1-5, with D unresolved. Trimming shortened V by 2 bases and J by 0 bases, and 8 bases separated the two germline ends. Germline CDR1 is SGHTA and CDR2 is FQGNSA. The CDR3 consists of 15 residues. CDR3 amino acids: CASSLKGNSNQPQHF. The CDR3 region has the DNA TGTGCCAGCAGCTTAAAAGGAAATAGCAATCAGCCCCAGCATTTT.

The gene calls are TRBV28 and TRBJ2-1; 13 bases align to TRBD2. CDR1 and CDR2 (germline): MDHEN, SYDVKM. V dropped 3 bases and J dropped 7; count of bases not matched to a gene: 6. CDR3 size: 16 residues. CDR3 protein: CASSLWTSGSLNEQFF. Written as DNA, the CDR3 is TGTGCCAGCAGTTTGTGGACTAGCGGGAGTTTAAATGAGCAGTTCTTC.

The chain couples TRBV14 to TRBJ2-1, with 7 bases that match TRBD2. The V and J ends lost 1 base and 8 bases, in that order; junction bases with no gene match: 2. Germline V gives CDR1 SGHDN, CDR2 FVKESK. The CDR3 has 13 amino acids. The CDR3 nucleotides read TGTGCCAGCAGCCAAGTTCGGGGGGATGAGCAGTTCTTC. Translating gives CASSQVRGDEQFF.

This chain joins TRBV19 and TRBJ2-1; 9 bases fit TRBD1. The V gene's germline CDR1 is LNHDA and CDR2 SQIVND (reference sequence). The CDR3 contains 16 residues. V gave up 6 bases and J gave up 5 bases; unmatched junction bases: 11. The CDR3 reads CASRGSDRGSHNEQFF. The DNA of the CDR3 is TGTGCCAGTAGGGGATCGGACAGGGGTTCCCACAATGAGCAGTTCTTC.

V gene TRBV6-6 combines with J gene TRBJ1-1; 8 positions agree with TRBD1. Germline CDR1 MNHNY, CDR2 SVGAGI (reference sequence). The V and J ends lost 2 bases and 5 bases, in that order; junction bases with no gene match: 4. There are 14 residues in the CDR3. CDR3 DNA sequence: TGTGCCAGCAGTTACGACAGGGGTAAAACTGAAGCTTTCTTT. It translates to CASSYDRGKTEAFF.

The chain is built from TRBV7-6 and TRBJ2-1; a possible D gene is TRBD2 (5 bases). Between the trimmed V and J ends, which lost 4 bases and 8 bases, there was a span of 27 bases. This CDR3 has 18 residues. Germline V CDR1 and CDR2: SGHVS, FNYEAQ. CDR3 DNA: TGTGCCAGCAGCTCCCCTACCAGCGGAACCTCCTTGAGGGATGAGCAGTTCTTC. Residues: CASSSPTSGTSLRDEQFF.

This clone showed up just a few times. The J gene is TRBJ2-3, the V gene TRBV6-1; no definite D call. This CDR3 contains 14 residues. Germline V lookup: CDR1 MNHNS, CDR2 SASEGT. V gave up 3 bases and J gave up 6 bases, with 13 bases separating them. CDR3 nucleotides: TGTGCCAGCAGTGACGGTGAAGAGTGGGATACGCAGTATTTT. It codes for CASSDGEEWDTQYF.

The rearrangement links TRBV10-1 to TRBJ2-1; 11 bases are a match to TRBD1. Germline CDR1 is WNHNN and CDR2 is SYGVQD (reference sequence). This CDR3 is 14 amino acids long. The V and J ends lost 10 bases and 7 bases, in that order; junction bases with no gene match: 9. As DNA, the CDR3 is TGCGCCACCGCCCGGGGACAGGGGGAAAATGAGCAGTTCTTC. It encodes CATARGQGENEQFF.

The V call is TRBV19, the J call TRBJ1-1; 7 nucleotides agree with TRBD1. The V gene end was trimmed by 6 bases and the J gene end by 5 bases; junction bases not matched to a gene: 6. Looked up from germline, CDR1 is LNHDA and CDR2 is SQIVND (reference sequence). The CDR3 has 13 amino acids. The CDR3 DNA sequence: TGTGCCAGTAGCCTGACAGGGAGGACTGAAGCTTTCTTT. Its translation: CASSLTGRTEAFF.